The 25 T cell receptor beta chains below come from one sample, sequenced in a study of beta chain features in type 1 diabetes. The study's findings and limits: Significant though moderate, a shortening of TCRB CDR3s appeared in all four CD4+ subsets of Type 1 diabetes patients.

The isolated RNA, all of it, was reverse transcribed, so expressed TCRB transcripts were what got sequenced. Some clones are missing from TCRdb's copy, which holds only in-frame ones; the method was immunoSEQ multiplex PCR. The sample records just under 150,000 clones, approximately 13% being singletons. Their antigens remain unidentified. Sequencing was done on a sample of central memory CD4+ T cells from blood. The receptors shown here come from a man between 18 and 29 years old with type 1 diabetes.

This rearrangement joins TRBV29-1 to TRBJ2-2, with D unclear. The germline V gene has CDR1 SQVTM and CDR2 ANQGSEA. Trimming removed 8 bases at V and 5 bases at J, with 15 bases between. The CDR3 loop spans 13 amino acids. The CDR3 DNA sequence: TGCAGCACGGAAAAAAGGGATACCGGGGAGCTGTTTTTT. Protein: CSTEKRDTGELFF.

This clone has just a few counts. The chain employs TRBV9 and TRBJ2-7; the D gene could be TRBD1 or TRBD2 (5 bases each). Germline CDR1 is SGDLS and CDR2 is YYNGEE. V lost 4 bases, J lost 2 bases, and 13 bases lay in between. The CDR3 contains 14 residues. The CDR3 DNA reads as TGTGCCAGCAGCCCCCGGGGCACGGCCTACGAGCAGTACTTC. Protein sequence: CASSPRGTAYEQYF.

The gene calls are TRBV5-1 and TRBJ2-1; tentative D call: TRBD1 (5 bases). Between the trimmed V and J ends, which lost 4 bases and 1 base, there was a span of 12 bases. This CDR3 has 15 residues. Germline assignment: CDR1 SGHRS and CDR2 YFSETQ. The CDR3 sequence is CASSAARASYNEQFF. The CDR3 DNA sequence: TGCGCCAGCAGCGCGGCCAGGGCATCCTACAATGAGCAGTTCTTC.

The chain joins TRBV14 to TRBJ2-2, with 8 bases that match TRBD1. Germline assignment: CDR1 SGHDN and CDR2 FVKESK. Trimming at V came to 4 bases and at J to 3 bases, leaving 4 bases not matched to a gene. This CDR3 comprises 15 residues. This chain's CDR3 is CASSRYRGDTGELFF. Here the CDR3 DNA reads TGTGCCAGCAGCCGCTACAGGGGGGACACCGGGGAGCTGTTTTTT. The complete variable domain, with remaining parts taken from reference TRBV14 and TRBJ2-2, reads EAGVTQFPSHSVIEKGQTVTLRCDPISGHDNLYWYRRVMGKEIKFLLHFVKESKQDESGMPNNRFLAERTGGTYSTLKVQPAELEDSGVYFCASSRYRGDTGELFFGEGSRLTVL.

This clone was detected a few times. The CDR3: CASSLGVANTQYF. The CDR3, as DNA: TGTGCCAGCAGCTTAGGGGTGGCGAATACGCAGTATTTT. The gene calls are TRBV11-2 and TRBJ2-3; D is undetermined. Trimming took 1 base from V and 7 from J, leaving 9 bases between them. Looked up from germline, CDR1 is SGHAT and CDR2 is FQNNGV. CDR3 length: 13 residues.

The rearrangement joins TRBV9 to TRBJ1-4, with unresolved D. From germline, CDR1 is SGDLS and CDR2 YYNGEE. The V end was cut by 0 bases, the J end by 0 bases, with 6 bases between. CDR3 length: 15 residues. CDR3 amino acids: CASSVGIATNEKLFF. The CDR3 DNA is TGTGCCAGCAGCGTAGGGATAGCAACTAATGAAAAACTGTTTTTT.

This clone was counted between two and nine times. DNA for the CDR3: TGCGCCAGCAGCTTGGCCCAACGCACAGATACGCAGTATTTT. This translates into CASSLAQRTDTQYF. The chain combines TRBV5-1 with TRBJ2-3; no clear D. The germline V gene encodes CDR1 SGHRS and CDR2 YFSETQ. V lost 0 bases to trimming and J lost 1 base, with 6 bases between them. CDR3 length: 14 residues. The full variable domain, rest sourced from reference TRBV5-1 and TRBJ2-3, is KAGVTQTPRYLIKTRGQQVTLSCSPISGHRSVSWYQQTPGQGLQFLFEYFSETQRNKGNFPGRFSGRQFSNSRSEMNVSTLELGDSALYLCASSLAQRTDTQYFGPGTRLTVL.

This clone has only a few counts. The genes are TRBV19 and TRBJ2-3, with a possible D match to TRBD2 (5 bases). CDR3 length: 12 amino acids. Germline assignment: CDR1 LNHDA and CDR2 SQIVND (reference sequence). V was shortened by 6 bases and J by 6 bases, with 10 bases between the two germline ends. The CDR3 reads CASRASLDTQYF. The CDR3 DNA reads TGTGCCAGTAGGGCTAGCTTGGATACGCAGTATTTT.

Comment on this clone: The sample has other DNA sequences that encode this CDR3 too. Here the CDR3 reads CASSISDSGNTIYF. The CDR3 nucleotides are TGTGCCAGTAGTATTTCAGACTCTGGAAACACCATATATTTT. This chain uses TRBV19 with TRBJ1-3; D gene uncertain. Germline V lookup: CDR1 LNHDA, CDR2 SQIVND (reference sequence). The V end lost 3 bases, the J end lost 0 bases, and 6 bases lay between the germline ends. The CDR3 spans 14 residues.

The sample holds a few counts of this clone. The chain employs TRBV29-1 and TRBJ2-4; D is possibly TRBD2 (5 bases). The CDR3 length is 13 residues. V was cut by 7 bases and J by 7 bases, with 17 bases left in between. The germline CDR1 and CDR2 sequences are SQVTM and ANQGSEA. In DNA form, the CDR3 reads TGCAGCGGCGGGCCCTCGGCTGGGAACATTCAGTACTTC. The encoded protein is CSGGPSAGNIQYF.

The CDR3 coding sequence is TGTGCCAGCAGCCCGGGGGCGAATTCACCCCTCCACTTT. Residues: CASSPGANSPLHF. This chain links TRBV6-5 with TRBJ1-6, with D perhaps matching TRBD1 (6 bases). There are 13 residues in the CDR3. Germline values: CDR1 MNHEY, CDR2 SVGAGI. Trimming removed 6 bases from V and 7 bases from J, with 10 bases in between.

This clone was found a few times. The chain links TRBV2 to TRBJ2-3; D might be TRBD1 (6 bases). This CDR3 has 15 amino acids. Trimming left V 4 bases short and J 6 bases short, with 17 bases between. CDR1 is SNHLY, CDR2 FYNNEI, per germline. CDR3 protein: CASSALQGIRDTQYF. In nucleotides, the CDR3 is TGTGCCAGCAGTGCCCTGCAGGGGATCAGGGATACGCAGTATTTT.

This clone was counted between two and nine times. CDR3 loop: CASSPTGDLKETQYF. In DNA form, the CDR3 reads TGTGCCAGCAGCCCCACAGGGGACCTAAAAGAGACCCAGTACTTC. V and J are TRBV11-2 and TRBJ2-5; 7 positions match TRBD1. Trimming cost V 5 bases and J 3 bases; bases outside gene matches: 9. The CDR3 has 15 amino acids. Germline V CDR1 and CDR2: SGHAT, FQNNGV.

The rearrangement links TRBV11-2 to TRBJ1-2; D gene ambiguous. Germline lookup yields CDR1 SGHAT and CDR2 FQNNGV. V was clipped by 5 bases and J by 5 bases, with 9 bases between them. The CDR3 spans 12 residues. The CDR3 sequence is CASSAEGYGYTF. Written as DNA, the CDR3 is TGTGCCAGCAGCGCCGAAGGGTATGGCTACACCTTC.

This clone was observed a handful of times. This sequence joins TRBV28 and TRBJ1-2; 7 bases are shared with TRBD1. From germline, CDR1 is MDHEN and CDR2 SYDVKM. CDR3 length: 11 amino acids. The V segment lost 4 bases and the J segment 8 bases; nucleotides outside the gene matches: 1. This chain's CDR3 is CASSWTGGYTF. CDR3 sequence (DNA): TGTGCCAGCAGTTGGACAGGCGGCTACACCTTC.

The J gene is TRBJ1-6, the V gene TRBV6-5, with TRBD1 matching over 7 bases. Germline assignment: CDR1 MNHEY and CDR2 SVGAGI. V lost 4 bases and J lost 10; bases outside the gene matches: 4. This CDR3 region has 13 residues. The CDR3: CASSSRGASPLHF. CDR3 DNA sequence: TGTGCCAGCAGTTCCAGGGGGGCCTCACCCCTCCACTTT.

This clone appeared a few times. The chain is built from TRBV7-8 and TRBJ2-1, with 10 bases matching TRBD1. The CDR3 loop spans 16 amino acids. Germline-derived CDR1 and CDR2 are SGHVS and FQNEAQ. With 5 bases clipped from V and 7 bases from J, the junction kept 11 bases outside the gene matches. The CDR3: CASSPRDRGMGNEQFF. The CDR3 DNA reads TGTGCCAGCAGCCCGAGGGACAGGGGAATGGGGAATGAGCAGTTCTTC.

In its sample, this clone was seen a few times. This chain links TRBV5-4 with TRBJ2-2; D possibly corresponds to TRBD2 (6 bases). The CDR3 consists of 18 residues. Trimming removed 3 bases at V and 2 bases at J, with 20 bases between. From germline, CDR1 is SGHNT and CDR2 YYREEE (reference sequence). The CDR3 protein is CASSSQEGRGVNTGELFF. The CDR3 nucleotides are TGTGCCAGCAGCTCCCAGGAGGGAAGGGGTGTCAACACCGGGGAGCTGTTTTTT.

This clone was seen more than once but under ten times. The chain uses TRBV29-1 and TRBJ1-3, with D maybe TRBD1 (5 bases). CDR3 length equals 14 residues. The ends were cut back, 4 bases at V and 0 bases at J, with 10 bases in the middle. Germline loops: CDR1 SQVTM, CDR2 ANQGSEA. CDR3 region: CSVVYRHSGNTIYF. CDR3 nucleotide sequence: TGCAGCGTTGTATACAGGCACTCTGGAAACACCATATATTTT.

V is TRBV10-3 and J is TRBJ2-1; D might be TRBD1 or TRBD2, each matching 6 bases. The CDR3 runs 12 residues. Trimming pared 7 bases from V and 9 bases from J, leaving 13 bases between. Germline lookup yields CDR1 ENHRY and CDR2 SYGVKD. CDR3 loop: CAITEGGTEQFF. DNA of the CDR3: TGTGCCATCACCGAAGGGGGGACTGAGCAGTTCTTC.

The chain links TRBV2 to TRBJ2-7; D gene uncertain. Germline-derived CDR1 and CDR2 are SNHLY and FYNNEI. Deletions cut 3 bases from V and 11 bases from J, with 14 bases between. The CDR3 spans 12 residues. The CDR3 DNA reads as TGTGCCAGCAGTGAGGCGGAAGTTTTGGAGTACTTC. Its translation is CASSEAEVLEYF.

The V and J genes are TRBV7-9 and TRBJ2-7; D may match TRBD1 or TRBD2 (5 bases each). With 5 bases removed from V and 6 bases from J, the gap between germline ends came to 14 bases. The CDR3 sequence is 13 residues long. In germline, CDR1 is SEHNR, CDR2 FQNEAQ (reference sequence). DNA for the CDR3: TGTGCCAGCAGCAGTACAACCGGGACCGAGCAGTACTTC. Translated, it gives CASSSTTGTEQYF. The complete variable domain, with remaining parts taken from reference TRBV7-9 and TRBJ2-7, reads DTGVSQNPRHKITKRGQNVTFRCDPISEHNRLYWYRQTLGQGPEFLTYFQNEAQLEKSRLLSDRFSAERPKGSFSTLEIQRTEQGDSAMYLCASSSTTGTEQYFGPGTRLTVT.

In this sample, this clone turned up a few times. The rearrangement uses TRBV11-2 and TRBJ2-3, with 9 bases identical to TRBD2. Germline CDR1 reads SGHAT; CDR2 reads FQNNGV. The CDR3 has 15 amino acids. V lost 4 bases and J lost 3; bases outside the gene matches: 5. The CDR3 DNA sequence: TGTGCCAGCAGCTATAGCGGGGGTGGGACAGATACGCAGTATTTT. This encodes CASSYSGGGTDTQYF.

This clone was observed a few times. The chain uses TRBV5-1 and TRBJ2-2, with D perhaps TRBD1 (6 bases). CDR3 length: 15 residues. Trimming removed 4 bases from V and 4 bases from J, with 14 bases in between. Per the germline V gene, CDR1 is SGHRS and CDR2 is YFSETQ. This CDR3 reads CASSPTWGRTGELFF. CDR3 bases: TGCGCCAGCAGCCCCACCTGGGGGCGCACCGGGGAGCTGTTTTTT.

The chain carries TRBV7-9 and TRBJ2-3; tentative D call: TRBD2 (5 bases). Trimming cost V 5 bases and J 0 bases, with 9 bases left between them. Germline CDR1 SEHNR, CDR2 FQNEAQ (reference sequence). The CDR3 is 14 amino acids. The CDR3 bases are TGTGCCAGCAGCAGCGCGGGCAGCACAGATACGCAGTATTTT. This translates into CASSSAGSTDTQYF. The entire variable domain, with the rest obtained from reference TRBV7-9 and TRBJ2-3, is as follows: DTGVSQNPRHKITKRGQNVTFRCDPISEHNRLYWYRQTLGQGPEFLTYFQNEAQLEKSRLLSDRFSAERPKGSFSTLEIQRTEQGDSAMYLCASSSAGSTDTQYFGPGTRLTVL.